Shown below are 27 T cell receptor beta chains from a single sample sequenced in a study of blood T cell repertoires in COVID-19. Profiled with immunoSEQ multiplex PCR; TCRdb holds only in-frame clones, not every one. The sample has some 130,000 clones, about 78% seen once. Sequenced sample: peripheral blood. The receptors were sampled from a man in his 60s who had recovered from COVID-19.

Turning to this clone: A junction boundary mismatches the germline segment, possibly from a read error. The rearrangement joins TRBV7-6 to TRBJ1-1, with D tentatively TRBD1 (5 bases). Germline V gene sequence: CDR1 SGHVS, CDR2 FNYEAQ. CDR3 length: 15 residues. The CDR3 spells CASSLAPGGNTEAFF. CDR3 DNA: TGTGCCAGCAGCCTAGCCCCCGGGGGTAACACTGAAGCTTTCTTT.

The chain joins TRBV9 to TRBJ2-2; 9 nucleotides agree with TRBD2. The CDR3 is 16 amino acids. Germline CDR1 SGDLS, CDR2 YYNGEE. V lost 2 bases to trimming and J lost 2 bases; unmatched junction nucleotides: 4. The CDR3 region is CASSVASGENTGELFF. The CDR3, as DNA: TGTGCCAGCAGCGTGGCTAGCGGGGAAAACACCGGGGAGCTGTTTTTT.

The V call is TRBV28, the J call TRBJ1-6; D gene unclear. This CDR3 contains 15 residues. CDR1 and CDR2 from the germline V gene are MDHEN and SYDVKM. The V end lost 3 bases, the J end lost 5 bases, and 11 bases lay between the germline ends. The CDR3 DNA sequence: TGTGCCAGCAGTTTGGTGACACCGGATAATTCACCCCTCCACTTT. This sequence encodes CASSLVTPDNSPLHF.

The chain recombines TRBV2 with TRBJ1-1; 7 nucleotides match TRBD1. Germline loops: CDR1 SNHLY, CDR2 FYNNEI. V lost 6 bases, J lost 7 bases, and 11 bases stayed unmatched. There are 14 residues in the CDR3. CDR3: CASRLLPRDSEAFF. The CDR3 DNA reads as TGTGCCAGCAGGCTTCTTCCCCGGGACAGTGAAGCTTTCTTT. Full variable domain (outside the CDR3, taken from reference TRBV2 and TRBJ1-1): EPEVTQTPSHQVTQMGQEVILRCVPISNHLYFYWYRQILGQKVEFLVSFYNNEISEKSEIFDDQFSVERPDGSNFTLKIRSTKLEDSAMYFCASRLLPRDSEAFFGQGTRLTVV.

This clone came up a few times. The chain links TRBV7-2 to TRBJ1-2; 8 bases map to TRBD1. The CDR3 is 15 amino acids. Trimming removed 6 bases from V and 6 bases from J; junction bases left unmatched: 12. Germline loops: CDR1 SGHTA, CDR2 FQGNSA. The CDR3 here is CASSRTPGQVHGYTF. The CDR3 coding sequence is TGTGCCAGCAGTCGAACGCCGGGACAGGTTCATGGCTACACCTTC.

The gene calls are TRBV2 and TRBJ1-1, with 11 nucleotides matching TRBD1. Germline assignment: CDR1 SNHLY and CDR2 FYNNEI. V lost 6 bases, J lost 5 bases, and 5 bases stayed unmatched. The CDR3 consists of 14 residues. This chain's CDR3 is CASSGTGGETEAFF. The CDR3 DNA reads as TGTGCCAGCAGCGGGACAGGGGGAGAGACTGAAGCTTTCTTT.

The gene calls are TRBV27 and TRBJ2-1; weak D call: TRBD2 (7 bases). Per germline, CDR1 MNHEY and CDR2 SMNVEV (reference sequence). Between the trimmed V and J ends, which lost 4 bases and 4 bases, there was a span of 14 bases. The CDR3 consists of 15 residues. The CDR3 DNA follows: TGTGCCAGCAGTTGGGGGGCGGGAGTTTACAATGAGCAGTTCTTC. It encodes CASSWGAGVYNEQFF.

This clone has just a few counts. The chain couples TRBV2 to TRBJ1-1; perhaps TRBD1 as D (5 bases). Germline V gene sequence: CDR1 SNHLY, CDR2 FYNNEI. V was pared by 2 bases and J by 6 bases, with 13 bases between. The CDR3 covers 14 residues. The CDR3 protein is CASSEWGGEAEAFF. The CDR3 DNA reads as TGTGCCAGCAGTGAATGGGGAGGGGAGGCTGAAGCTTTCTTT.

The chain carries TRBV21-1 and TRBJ2-5; TRBD1 is the table's D call, not checked against the DNA. TRBV21-1 is a pseudogene segment. This CDR3 region has 16 residues. This CDR3 is CASSVGETGIQETQYF. CDR3 DNA: TGTGCCAGCAGCGTTGGGGAAACAGGGATTCAAGAGACCCAGTACTTC.

The DNA of the CDR3 is TGTGCCACCAGTCCGACAGGGGACACTGAAGCTTTCTTT. Its translation is CATSPTGDTEAFF. This chain connects TRBV24-1 to TRBJ1-1; 8 bases are shared with TRBD1. V was clipped by 6 bases and J by 3 bases; unmatched bases: 2. Germline CDR1 and CDR2: KGHDR and SFDVKD. The CDR3 runs 13 residues.

V gene TRBV20-1 combines with J gene TRBJ2-1; no definite D call. V gave up 4 bases and J gave up 5 bases, with 6 bases separating them. The CDR3 has 11 residues. CDR1 and CDR2 (germline): DFQATT, SNEGSKA (reference sequence). Here the CDR3 reads CSAKADNEQFF. The CDR3 coding sequence is TGCAGTGCTAAGGCGGACAATGAGCAGTTCTTC.

The chain has TRBV2 and TRBJ1-1, with a tentative D call TRBD1 (5 bases). The CDR3 spans 13 residues. Germline V CDR1 and CDR2: SNHLY, FYNNEI. V dropped 0 bases and J dropped 11 bases, with 13 bases sitting between them. CDR3 sequence: CASSEARGSRAFF. The DNA of the CDR3 is TGTGCCAGCAGTGAAGCGCGGGGGTCTCGGGCTTTCTTT.

This chain joins TRBV29-1 and TRBJ1-4; D is perhaps TRBD1 (5 bases). The CDR3 totals 14 residues. Trimming cost V 0 bases and J 7 bases, with 12 bases left between them. Germline loops: CDR1 SQVTM, CDR2 ANQGSEA. The CDR3 DNA is TGCAGCGTTGAAGACGGGGGGAGACGTGAAAAACTGTTTTTT. Its translation is CSVEDGGRREKLFF.

The chain carries TRBV5-1 and TRBJ2-1; possible D gene TRBD2, 6 bases. The CDR3 covers 13 residues. V was clipped by 3 bases and J by 12 bases, with 16 bases between them. Germline-derived CDR1 and CDR2 are SGHRS and YFSETQ. In nucleotides, the CDR3 is TGCGCCAGCAGCTCCAACACGGAGGGTGGGCAGTTCTTC. It translates to CASSSNTEGGQFF.

This chain connects TRBV11-1 to TRBJ1-1; D not certain. V lost 2 bases and J lost 0, with 4 bases in between. Per germline, CDR1 SGHAT and CDR2 FQDESV (reference sequence). The CDR3 is 13 residues long. This CDR3 reads CASSLSVNTEAFF. The CDR3 DNA is TGTGCCAGCAGCTTATCAGTGAACACTGAAGCTTTCTTT.

The CDR3: CASSLGANTEAFF. The CDR3 DNA reads TGTGCCAGCAGCTTAGGGGCCAACACTGAAGCTTTCTTT. The chain joins TRBV7-3 to TRBJ1-1, with D possibly being TRBD1 (5 bases). Between the trimmed V and J ends, which lost 2 bases and 2 bases, there was a span of 6 bases. Germline V gene lookup returns CDR1 SGHTA and CDR2 FQGTGA. This CDR3 is built from 13 residues.

The chain carries TRBV10-3 and TRBJ1-1; 10 bases align to TRBD1. The V and J ends lost 2 bases and 1 base, in that order; junction bases with no gene match: 4. Looked up from germline, CDR1 is ENHRY and CDR2 is SYGVKD. The CDR3 covers 16 residues. As DNA, the CDR3 is TGTGCCATCAGTGAGGGACAGGGGGTGGGGAACACTGAAGCTTTCTTT. It is translated as CAISEGQGVGNTEAFF.

This clone has more than one count but fewer than ten. The chain joins TRBV7-3 to TRBJ2-7, with 7 nucleotides matching TRBD1. Per germline, CDR1 SGHTA and CDR2 FQGTGA. Losses at the gene ends were 5 bases for V and 3 bases for J; bases not matched to a gene: 4. The CDR3 runs to 13 residues. Here the CDR3 reads CASSTDRCYEQYF. CDR3 DNA sequence: TGTGCCAGCAGCACGGACAGGTGCTACGAGCAGTACTTC. Supplemented by reference TRBV7-3 and TRBJ2-7, the full variable domain reads GAGVSQTPSNKVTEKGKYVELRCDPISGHTALYWYRQSLGQGPEFLIYFQGTGAADDSGLPNDRFFAVRPEGSVSTLKIQRTERGDSAVYLCASSTDRCYEQYFGPGTRLTVT.

The CDR3, as DNA: TGTGCCAGCAGCTTAGTACCAGGGACTGAAGCTTTCTTT. It specifies CASSLVPGTEAFF. The chain is built from TRBV11-2 and TRBJ1-1; weak D call: TRBD1 (5 bases). Trimming removed 1 base at V and 5 bases at J, with 8 bases between. Per the germline V gene, CDR1 is SGHAT and CDR2 is FQNNGV. The CDR3 is made up of 13 amino acids. The variable domain in full, completed from reference TRBV11-2 and TRBJ1-1, reads EAGVAQSPRYKIIEKRQSVAFWCNPISGHATLYWYQQILGQGPKLLIQFQNNGVVDDSQLPKDRFSAERLKGVDSTLKIQPAKLEDSAVYLCASSLVPGTEAFFGQGTRLTVV.

V usage is TRBV27 and J usage is TRBJ1-1; no clear D. Germline CDR1 and CDR2: MNHEY and SMNVEV (reference sequence). Trimming removed 2 bases from V and 5 bases from J, with 6 bases in between. The length of the CDR3 is 12 residues. CDR3 nucleotides: TGTGCCAGCAGTTTAGCCGGGACTGAAGCTTTCTTT. As protein: CASSLAGTEAFF.

This clone was counted a single time. The chain recombines TRBV6-2 or TRBV6-3 with TRBJ2-1; 9 nucleotides line up with TRBD2. From germline, CDR1 is MNHEY and CDR2 SVGEGT. V was clipped by 5 bases and J by 2 bases; unmatched bases: 4. The CDR3 has 15 amino acids. DNA of the CDR3: TGTGCCAGCAGTGACGTAGCGGGGGCCTACAATGAGCAGTTCTTC. Protein: CASSDVAGAYNEQFF.

The chain uses TRBV15 and TRBJ2-1; 9 nucleotides match TRBD2. The germline V gene encodes CDR1 LNHNV and CDR2 YYDKDF (reference sequence). This CDR3 is 15 amino acids long. J lost 3 bases, V lost 5 bases, and 5 bases had no gene match. CDR3 nucleotide sequence: TGTGCCACCAGCCTAGCGGGAAATTACTACAATGAGCAGTTCTTC. This translates into CATSLAGNYYNEQFF.

The chain recombines TRBV19 with TRBJ1-5; no definite D call. The CDR3 runs 13 residues. V was trimmed by 3 bases and J by 5 bases, leaving 8 bases between them. The germline gives CDR1 LNHDA, CDR2 SQIVND (reference sequence). CDR3 sequence reads: CASSMSRDQPQHF. The CDR3 DNA reads TGTGCCAGTAGTATGTCTCGGGATCAGCCCCAGCATTTT.

The rearrangement joins TRBV29-1 to TRBJ2-3, with TRBD2 identical over 8 bases. CDR3 length: 14 residues. With 6 bases clipped from V and 4 bases from J, the junction kept 9 bases outside the gene matches. Germline V gene sequence: CDR1 SQVTM, CDR2 ANQGSEA. This CDR3 reads CSVAGTRASDTQYF. The DNA of the CDR3 is TGCAGCGTCGCCGGGACTAGGGCTTCAGATACGCAGTATTTT.

This chain links TRBV14 with TRBJ2-7; 11 positions match TRBD1. Trimming removed 4 bases from V and 5 bases from J; junction bases left unmatched: 7. CDR1 and CDR2 (germline): SGHDN, FVKESK. CDR3 length: 15 residues. Here the CDR3 DNA reads TGTGCCAGCAGCCCCCGCGGACAGGGGGCCAACGAGCAGTACTTC. This gives the protein CASSPRGQGANEQYF.

The chain has TRBV6-5 and TRBJ1-1; D possibly corresponds to TRBD1 (6 bases). The V end was cut by 6 bases, the J end by 5 bases, with 19 bases between. The CDR3 has 15 residues. Germline CDR1 reads MNHEY; CDR2 reads SVGAGI. The CDR3 sequence: CASRSSRGPKTEAFF. As DNA, the CDR3 is TGTGCCAGCAGGTCATCCAGGGGCCCGAAAACTGAAGCTTTCTTT.

The chain couples TRBV28 to TRBJ2-5; TRBD2 agrees at 7 bases. Trimming took 5 bases from V and 3 from J; bases not matched to a gene: 15. This CDR3 has 17 residues. Germline CDR1 and CDR2: MDHEN and SYDVKM. CDR3 coding DNA: TGTGCCAGCAGTCATAATCGACTAGCCGGGGAAGAAGAGACCCAGTACTTC. Its protein is CASSHNRLAGEEETQYF.